In this sample, the clone carrying this TCR beta chain turned up many times. Its antigen is as yet unknown. TCRdb recomputed calls from the 5' RACE reads with MiXCR, one row per CDR3 protein. Among about 500,000 distinct CDR3 sequences listed, around an eighth were seen once. All donors comprised healthy Caucasians. This entry is derived from a study of identical twins. Study results and limitations: Fewer insertions characterized abundant cord blood beta clonotypes, whereas memory repertoires showed none.

The CDR3 is 11 residues long. Trimming cost V 5 bases and J 2 bases, with 3 bases left between them. From germline, CDR1 is KGHSH and CDR2 LQKENI. These same records also appear under a second study, on yellow fever vaccine responses in identical twins.

The sequence was obtained from a woman aged 18-35 years in good health. This chain links TRBV18 with TRBJ2-5; the D is unclear. The sequenced material came from CD4+ T cells sorted from blood. Written as DNA, the CDR3 is TGTGCCAGCTCAACGCAAGAGACCCAGTACTTC. It yields the protein CASSTQETQYF.